The 9 T cell receptor beta chains given below trace back to one sample, sequenced in a study of CD8 T cells in Susac syndrome. The RNA, about 0.5 to 1 ug, was put through reverse transcription using random hexamers. TCRdb reprocessed the immunoSEQ multiplex PCR reads via MiXCR and lists one record per CDR3 protein. This sample has roughly 130,000 distinct CDR3 sequences, with about 95% found just once. Material: CD4+ T cells from PBMCs. The source of these receptors is a human donor in good health.

The V gene is TRBV3-1, the J gene TRBJ1-1; 7 bases line up with TRBD1. The germline V gene has CDR1 LGHDT and CDR2 YNNKEL (reference sequence). The CDR3 has 16 residues. With 0 bases clipped from V and 6 bases from J, the junction kept 10 bases outside the gene matches. Here the CDR3 DNA reads TGTGCCAGCAGCCAAGATATTGCAGGGGGTTGGTCTGAAGCTTTCTTT. Amino acid sequence: CASSQDIAGGWSEAFF. The full variable domain, completed using reference TRBV3-1 and TRBJ1-1, is DTAVSQTPKYLVTQMGNDKSIKCEQNLGHDTMYWYKQDSKKFLKIMFSYNNKELIINETVPNRFSPKSPDKAHLNLHINSLELGDSAVYFCASSQDIAGGWSEAFFGQGTRLTVV.

The DNA of the CDR3 is TGTGCCAGCAGTGAAGCGACGGAGACCCAGTACTTC. Its translation is CASSEATETQYF. The chain recombines TRBV2 with TRBJ2-5; no reliable D call. The CDR3 has 12 residues. With 0 bases removed from V and 5 bases from J, the gap between germline ends came to 4 bases. Germline V gene lookup returns CDR1 SNHLY and CDR2 FYNNEI.

The V call is TRBV5-1, the J call TRBJ2-1; 11 bases are a match to TRBD2. J lost 2 bases, V lost 4 bases, and 2 bases had no gene match. The CDR3 runs 15 residues. Germline V gene lookup returns CDR1 SGHRS and CDR2 YFSETQ. In DNA, the CDR3 is TGCGCCAGCAGCATTAGCGGGAGGGCCTACAATGAGCAGTTCTTC. This encodes CASSISGRAYNEQFF.

This clonotype was found once. The chain joins TRBV3-1 to TRBJ2-7; 11 bases match TRBD2. The CDR3 length is 16 residues. Germline assignment: CDR1 LGHDT and CDR2 YNNKEL (reference sequence). With V trimmed by 2 bases and J by 7 bases, 10 bases remained unmatched. The CDR3 region is CASSQLAGGPAAEQYF. Written as DNA, the CDR3 is TGTGCCAGCAGCCAATTAGCGGGAGGGCCTGCTGCGGAGCAGTACTTC.

The chain joins TRBV28 to TRBJ1-1; unclear D gene. Germline V gives CDR1 MDHEN, CDR2 SYDVKM. This CDR3 contains 13 residues. Trimming stripped 6 bases from V and 5 bases from J, with 13 bases between. The CDR3 nucleotides read TGTGCCAGCAGCCCCCGGGTGCGGACTGAAGCTTTCTTT. Translated, it gives CASSPRVRTEAFF.

The V gene is TRBV29-1, the J gene TRBJ2-5, with D perhaps TRBD1 (8 bases). Trimming took off 7 bases at V and 5 bases at J, with 14 bases between the two ends. Germline-derived CDR1 and CDR2 are SQVTM and ANQGSEA. The CDR3 spans 12 residues. CDR3 in amino acids: CSGTGRDETQYF. DNA of the CDR3: TGCAGCGGGACAGGGAGGGATGAGACCCAGTACTTC. The whole variable domain, filled in from reference TRBV29-1 and TRBJ2-5, reads SAVISQKPSRDICQRGTSLTIQCQVDSQVTMMFWYRQQPGQSLTLIATANQGSEATYESGFVIDKFPISRPNLTFSTLTVSNMSPEDSSIYLCSGTGRDETQYFGPGTRLLVL.

The chain combines TRBV18 with TRBJ1-3; unclear D gene. CDR3 size: 16 residues. Per germline, CDR1 KGHSH and CDR2 LQKENI. V lost 2 bases and J lost 0, with 11 bases in between. CDR3 protein: CASSPKLLSSGNTIYF. In nucleotides, the CDR3 is TGTGCCAGCTCACCAAAGTTACTGAGCTCTGGAAACACCATATATTTT.

V and J are TRBV5-1 and TRBJ2-7, with D perhaps matching TRBD1 (5 bases). The CDR3 spans 12 residues. Germline V lookup: CDR1 SGHRS, CDR2 YFSETQ. V was pared by 3 bases and J by 6 bases, with 10 bases between. The CDR3 DNA reads as TGCGCCAGCAGCTCCCAGGGTGCCGAGCAGTACTTC. It translates to CASSSQGAEQYF.

The chain uses TRBV6-2 or TRBV6-3 and TRBJ2-2, with D unclear. The CDR3 is 12 amino acids. Germline assignment: CDR1 MNHEY and CDR2 SVGEGT. V was cut by 6 bases and J by 5 bases, with 7 bases left in between. The CDR3 reads CASRIRTGELFF. In nucleotides, the CDR3 is TGTGCCAGCAGAATAAGGACCGGGGAGCTGTTTTTT.